These T cell receptor beta chains were read from a single sample in a study of early T cells in non-severe SARS-CoV-2 infection. TCRdb itself ran the 5' RACE reads through MiXCR, one entry per CDR3 protein. Here the sample spans around 47,000 distinct CDR3 sequences, around a tenth being singletons. The sample consisted of whole blood. The receptors stem from an adult who was a healthcare worker with PCR-confirmed SARS-CoV-2 infection or an uninfected control (not recorded which). Both conserved end residues are part of each CDR3. The D gene is left open where the match is weak. Size is omitted from some rows. Given values are once, few, many or a class for expanded clones.

cdr3_aa cdr3_nt clone_size j_call v_call d_call
CASSFREQYF TGTGCCAGCAGTTTTCGCGAGCAGTACTTC few TRBJ2-7 TRBV28 .
CASSIGTDTGELFF TGTGCCAGTAGTATAGGGACGGACACCGGGGAGCTGTTTTTT many TRBJ2-2 TRBV19 .
CASSLKLSADTQYF TGTGCCAGCAGCTTAAAGCTATCGGCAGATACGCAGTATTTT . TRBJ2-3 TRBV11-2 .
CATSDPGTEETQYF TGTGCCACCAGTGACCCCGGGACGGAGGAGACCCAGTACTTC few TRBJ2-5 TRBV24-1 .
CASSSGQGANTGELFF TGCGCCAGCAGCTCAGGACAGGGAGCGAACACCGGGGAGCTGTTTTTT many TRBJ2-2 TRBV5-1 TRBD1
CASSQATGTSNQPQHF TGTGCCAGCAGCCAGGCTACAGGGACAAGCAATCAGCCCCAGCATTTT . TRBJ1-5 TRBV4-2 .
CASSYSTGDGYTF TGTGCCAGCAGTTACTCGACAGGGGATGGCTACACCTTC medium-sized TRBJ1-2 TRBV6-5 TRBD1
CASSPRGQYEAFF TGTGCCAGCAGCCCCCGGGGGCAATATGAAGCTTTCTTT many TRBJ1-1 TRBV3-1 .
CALRTSGRGREQFF TGTGCCCTCCGGACTAGCGGGAGGGGTCGGGAGCAGTTCTTC many TRBJ2-1 TRBV30 TRBD2
CASSVVQTGELFF TGTGCCAGCAGCGTAGTGCAGACCGGGGAGCTGTTTTTT . TRBJ2-2 TRBV9 .
CASSATGTGAPSGYGYTF TGTGCCAGCAGTGCTACCGGGACAGGGGCCCCGTCCGGCTATGGCTACACCTTC many TRBJ1-2 TRBV28 TRBD1
CASSSGQNYEQYF TGTGCCAGCAGTTCCGGACAGAACTACGAGCAGTACTTC few TRBJ2-7 TRBV28 .
CASSPFGGNYNEQFF TGTGCCAGCAGTCCCTTTGGCGGGAATTACAATGAGCAGTTCTTC few TRBJ2-1 TRBV28 .
CASSSPSAAYEQYF TGTGCCAGCAGCTCCCCTAGCGCCGCCTACGAGCAGTACTTC . TRBJ2-7 TRBV7-9 .
CASSLVAIGALNEQFF TGTGCCAGCAGCTTAGTGGCCATAGGGGCCCTAAATGAGCAGTTCTTC many TRBJ2-1 TRBV7-6 .
CASRWTARDGELFF TGTGCCAGCAGATGGACAGCCCGGGACGGGGAGCTGTTTTTT . TRBJ2-2 TRBV6-6 .
CASSPRQGALVETQYF TGTGCCAGCAGTCCCCGACAGGGGGCTTTGGTAGAGACCCAGTACTTC many TRBJ2-5 TRBV28 TRBD1
CASRSGSLEAQPQHF TGTGCCAGTAGATCGGGATCCCTGGAGGCTCAGCCCCAGCATTTT many TRBJ1-5 TRBV19 .
CSVEPNTDTQYF TGCAGCGTTGAGCCCAACACAGATACGCAGTATTTT few TRBJ2-3 TRBV29-1 .
CASSQIHDSYNSPLHF TGCGCCAGCAGCCAAATACACGATTCCTATAATTCACCCCTCCACTTT many TRBJ1-6 TRBV4-1 .
CATSLGGLGGANVLTF TGTGCCACCAGCTTAGGAGGCTTGGGAGGGGCCAACGTCCTGACTTTC many TRBJ2-6 TRBV15 .
CASSQQARQETQYF TGTGCCAGCAGCCAACAGGCTCGGCAAGAGACCCAGTACTTC few TRBJ2-5 TRBV7-2 .
CASSQEILAYEQYF TGTGCCAGCAGCCAAGAAATTCTGGCCTACGAGCAGTACTTC many TRBJ2-7 TRBV4-2 .
CASSGDSQETQYF TGTGCCAGCAGCGGGGACAGCCAAGAGACCCAGTACTTC . TRBJ2-5 TRBV9 TRBD1
CSAPLTSGMYNEQFF TGCAGTGCTCCATTGACTAGCGGGATGTACAATGAGCAGTTCTTC . TRBJ2-1 TRBV20-1 TRBD2
CASSLASQGLTGELFF TGTGCCAGCAGTTTAGCGTCCCAGGGTTTAACCGGGGAGCTGTTTTTT many TRBJ2-2 TRBV12-3/TRBV12-4 .
CAIGSPGANVLTF TGTGCCATCGGGTCTCCCGGGGCCAACGTCCTGACTTTC few TRBJ2-6 TRBV28 .
CASSEAWVGTGELFF TGTGCCAGCAGTGAAGCGTGGGTGGGGACCGGGGAGCTGTTTTTT many TRBJ2-2 TRBV2 .
CASSYFPGSYEQYF TGTGCCAGCAGTTACTTCCCGGGAAGCTACGAGCAGTACTTC . TRBJ2-7 TRBV6-5 .
CASSLKGFFGYTF TGTGCCAGCAGCCTTAAGGGGTTCTTTGGCTACACCTTC . TRBJ1-2 TRBV7-2 .
CTSRAGVYGEQFF TGCACCTCAAGGGCGGGAGTCTATGGTGAGCAGTTCTTC few TRBJ2-1 TRBV29-1 TRBD2
CAWSSGLNSPLHF TGTGCCTGGAGTTCGGGTCTGAATTCACCCCTCCACTTT . TRBJ1-6 TRBV30 .
CASSYLNTGELFF TGTGCCAGCAGCTATCTTAATACCGGGGAGCTGTTTTTT many TRBJ2-2 TRBV11-2 .
CASSFPGGAAEAFF TGTGCCAGCAGCTTCCCAGGGGGCGCGGCTGAAGCTTTCTTT few TRBJ1-1 TRBV7-2 TRBD1
CASSLRTSSYNEQFF TGTGCCAGCAGCTTACGGACTAGTAGCTACAATGAGCAGTTCTTC . TRBJ2-1 TRBV5-4 TRBD2
CASSLAATRSSYNEQFF TGTGCCAGCAGCTTAGCCGCAACACGAAGCTCCTACAATGAGCAGTTCTTC many TRBJ2-1 TRBV7-2 .
CASSKVVFYGYTF TGTGCCAGCAGCAAAGTAGTTTTCTATGGCTACACCTTC many TRBJ1-2 TRBV12-3/TRBV12-4 .
CASSPPGTSNEQFF TGTGCCAGCAGTCCTCCCGGGACCAGCAATGAGCAGTTCTTC . TRBJ2-1 TRBV28 .
CASSFGRMGNEQFF TGTGCCAGCAGTTTTGGCAGGATGGGCAATGAGCAGTTCTTC many TRBJ2-1 TRBV27 .
CASSKGSRETQYF TGTGCCAGCAGCAAAGGGAGCCGAGAGACCCAGTACTTC many TRBJ2-5 TRBV11-2 .
CASSPSRHEQYF TGTGCCAGCAGCCCATCCAGGCACGAGCAGTACTTC few TRBJ2-7 TRBV12-3/TRBV12-4 .
CASSIGLAGHNEQFF TGTGCCAGTAGTATCGGACTAGCGGGTCACAATGAGCAGTTCTTC many TRBJ2-1 TRBV19 TRBD2
CASSFRQGSYNEQFF TGTGCCAGCAGCTTCAGACAGGGCTCCTACAATGAGCAGTTCTTC many TRBJ2-1 TRBV7-2 TRBD1
CASSPTDRAQQYF TGTGCCAGCAGCCCAACGGACCGAGCCCAGCAGTACTTC many TRBJ2-7 TRBV5-5 .
CASRKTVQTEQYF TGTGCCAGCAGGAAGACAGTCCAAACCGAGCAGTACTTC . TRBJ2-7 TRBV12-3/TRBV12-4 .
CASSLPGPKWNEQYF TGTGCCAGCAGTTTGCCGGGACCCAAGTGGAATGAGCAGTACTTC . TRBJ2-7 TRBV6-2/TRBV6-3 .
CASSPDAGNQPQHF TGTGCCAGCAGCCCGGACGCGGGCAATCAGCCCCAGCATTTT many TRBJ1-5 TRBV7-9 .
CASSSLGRRDYGYTF TGCGCCAGCAGCTCCCTAGGGCGGCGGGACTATGGCTACACCTTC many TRBJ1-2 TRBV5-1 .
CSVDSWTGGGGTEAFF TGCAGCGTTGATTCGTGGACAGGGGGCGGAGGGACTGAAGCTTTCTTT few TRBJ1-1 TRBV29-1 TRBD1
CASSEYQIQDTQYF TGTGCCAGCAGTGAATATCAGATTCAAGATACGCAGTATTTT many TRBJ2-3 TRBV25-1 .
CSARDPASSGNTIYF TGCAGTGCTAGAGATCCCGCAAGCTCTGGAAACACCATATATTTT . TRBJ1-3 TRBV20-1 .
CASSTQQDTEAFF TGTGCCAGCAGCACCCAACAGGACACTGAAGCTTTCTTT few TRBJ1-1 TRBV7-2 .
CASSRDRSSGNTIYF TGTGCCAGCAGCCGGGACAGGAGCTCTGGAAACACCATATATTTT few TRBJ1-3 TRBV6-2/TRBV6-3 TRBD1
CASRWGQAQETQYF TGTGCCAGCCGGTGGGGGCAGGCTCAAGAGACCCAGTACTTC many TRBJ2-5 TRBV6-1 .
CASSPGLAGVSTHNEQFF TGTGCCAGCAGTCCCGGACTAGCGGGAGTCTCCACACACAATGAGCAGTTCTTC medium-sized TRBJ2-1 TRBV27 TRBD2
CASSLEPGLAEQFF TGTGCCAGCAGCTTAGAGCCGGGACTAGCGGAGCAGTTCTTC many TRBJ2-1 TRBV11-2 TRBD2
CASSYQGANTEAFF TGTGCCAGCAGTTATCAGGGGGCGAACACTGAAGCTTTCTTT . TRBJ1-1 TRBV6-6 TRBD1
CASSPGASGRAIYEQYF TGTGCCAGCAGTCCCGGGGCTAGCGGGAGGGCGATCTACGAGCAGTACTTC many TRBJ2-7 TRBV6-6 TRBD2
CASSEDRDRRETQYF TGTGCCAGCAGTGAAGACCGGGACCGCAGGGAGACCCAGTACTTC . TRBJ2-5 TRBV2 .